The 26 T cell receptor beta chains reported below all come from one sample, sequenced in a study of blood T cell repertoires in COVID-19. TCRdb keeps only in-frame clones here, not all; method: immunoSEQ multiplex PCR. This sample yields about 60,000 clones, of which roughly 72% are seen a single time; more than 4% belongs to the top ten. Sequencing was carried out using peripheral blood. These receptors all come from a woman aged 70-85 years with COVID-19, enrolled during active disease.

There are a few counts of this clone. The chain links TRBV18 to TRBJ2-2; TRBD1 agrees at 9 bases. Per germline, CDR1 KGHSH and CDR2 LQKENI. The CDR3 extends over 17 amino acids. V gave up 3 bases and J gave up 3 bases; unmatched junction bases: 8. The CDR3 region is CASSPKIQGADTGELFF. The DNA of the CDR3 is TGTGCCAGCTCACCGAAAATACAGGGGGCCGACACCGGGGAGCTGTTTTTT. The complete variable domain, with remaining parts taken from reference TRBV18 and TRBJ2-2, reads NAGVMQNPRHLVRRRGQEARLRCSPMKGHSHVYWYRQLPEEGLKFMVYLQKENIIDESGMPKERFSAEFPKEGPSILRIQQVVRGDSAAYFCASSPKIQGADTGELFFGEGSRLTVL.

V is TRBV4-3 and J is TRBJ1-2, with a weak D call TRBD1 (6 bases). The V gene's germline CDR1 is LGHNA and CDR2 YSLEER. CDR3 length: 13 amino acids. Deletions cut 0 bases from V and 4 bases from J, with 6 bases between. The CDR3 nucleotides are TGCGCCAGCAGCCAAGAAGGGGGCTATGGCTACACCTTC. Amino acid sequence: CASSQEGGYGYTF.

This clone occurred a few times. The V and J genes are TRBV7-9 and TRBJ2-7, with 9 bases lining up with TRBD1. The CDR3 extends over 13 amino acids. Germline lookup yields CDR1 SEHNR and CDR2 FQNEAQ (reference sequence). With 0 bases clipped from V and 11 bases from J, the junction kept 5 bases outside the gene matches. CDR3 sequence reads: CASSLAGGDREYF. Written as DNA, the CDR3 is TGTGCCAGCAGCTTAGCTGGAGGGGACAGGGAGTACTTC.

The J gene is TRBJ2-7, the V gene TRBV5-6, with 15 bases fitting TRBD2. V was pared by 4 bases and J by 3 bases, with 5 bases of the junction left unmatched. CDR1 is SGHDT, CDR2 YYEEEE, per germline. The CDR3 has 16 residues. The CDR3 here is CASSGWTSGRGYEQYV. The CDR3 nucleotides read TGTGCCAGCAGCGGATGGACTAGCGGGAGGGGCTACGAGCAGTACGTC.

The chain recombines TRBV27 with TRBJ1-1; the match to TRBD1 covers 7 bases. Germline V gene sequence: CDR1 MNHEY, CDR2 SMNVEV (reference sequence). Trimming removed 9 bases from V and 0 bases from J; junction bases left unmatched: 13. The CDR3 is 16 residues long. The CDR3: CASHPHGTVMNTEAFF. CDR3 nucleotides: TGTGCCAGTCACCCTCACGGGACAGTAATGAACACTGAAGCTTTCTTT.

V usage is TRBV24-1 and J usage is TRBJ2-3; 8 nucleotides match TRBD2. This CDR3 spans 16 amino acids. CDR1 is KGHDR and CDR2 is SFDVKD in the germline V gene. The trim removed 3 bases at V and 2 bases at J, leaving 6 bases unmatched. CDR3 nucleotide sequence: TGTGCCACCAGTGATCCCCGGGGGGGAAACACAGATACGCAGTATTTT. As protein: CATSDPRGGNTDTQYF.

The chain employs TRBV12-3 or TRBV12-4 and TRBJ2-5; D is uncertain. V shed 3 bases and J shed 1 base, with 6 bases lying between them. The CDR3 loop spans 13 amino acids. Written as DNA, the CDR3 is TGTGCCAGCAGTTTGCAGATCCAAGAGACCCAGTACTTC. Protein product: CASSLQIQETQYF.

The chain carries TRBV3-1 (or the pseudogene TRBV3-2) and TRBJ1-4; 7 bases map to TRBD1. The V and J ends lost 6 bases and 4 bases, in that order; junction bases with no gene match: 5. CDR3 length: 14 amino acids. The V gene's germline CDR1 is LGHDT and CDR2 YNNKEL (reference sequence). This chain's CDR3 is CASRRTGFNEKLFF. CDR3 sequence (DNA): TGTGCCAGCAGGCGGACAGGATTTAATGAAAAACTGTTTTTT.

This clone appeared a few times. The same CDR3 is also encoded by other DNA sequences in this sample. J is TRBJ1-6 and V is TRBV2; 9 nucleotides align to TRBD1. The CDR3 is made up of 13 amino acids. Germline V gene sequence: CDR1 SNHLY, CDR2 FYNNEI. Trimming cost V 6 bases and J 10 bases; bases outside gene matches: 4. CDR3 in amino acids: CASRTGGWSPLHF. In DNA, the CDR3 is TGTGCCAGCAGGACAGGGGGTTGGTCACCCCTCCACTTT.

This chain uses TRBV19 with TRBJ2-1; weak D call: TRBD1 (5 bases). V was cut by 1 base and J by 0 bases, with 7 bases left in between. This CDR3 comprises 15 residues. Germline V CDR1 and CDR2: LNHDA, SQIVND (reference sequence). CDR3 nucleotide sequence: TGTGCCAGTAGTATAGGACAGAACTCCTACAATGAGCAGTTCTTC. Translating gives CASSIGQNSYNEQFF.

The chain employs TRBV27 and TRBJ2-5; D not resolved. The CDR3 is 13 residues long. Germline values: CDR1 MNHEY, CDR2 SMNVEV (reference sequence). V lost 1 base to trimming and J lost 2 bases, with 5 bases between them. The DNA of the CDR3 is TGTGCCAGCAGTTTATGGGCACAAGAGACCCAGTACTTC. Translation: CASSLWAQETQYF.

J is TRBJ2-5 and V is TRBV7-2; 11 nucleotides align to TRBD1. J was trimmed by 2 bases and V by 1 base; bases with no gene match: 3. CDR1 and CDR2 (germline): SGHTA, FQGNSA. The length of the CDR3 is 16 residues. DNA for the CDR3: TGTGCCAGCAGCTTAGAGGGGACAGGGGGGCAAGAGACCCAGTACTTC. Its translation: CASSLEGTGGQETQYF.

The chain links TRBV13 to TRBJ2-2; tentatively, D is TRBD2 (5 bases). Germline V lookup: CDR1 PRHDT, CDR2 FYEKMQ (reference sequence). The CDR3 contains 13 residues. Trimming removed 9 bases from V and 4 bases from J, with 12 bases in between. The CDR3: CASRRLSTGELFF. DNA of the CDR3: TGTGCCAGTCGGAGGTTGAGCACCGGGGAGCTGTTTTTT.

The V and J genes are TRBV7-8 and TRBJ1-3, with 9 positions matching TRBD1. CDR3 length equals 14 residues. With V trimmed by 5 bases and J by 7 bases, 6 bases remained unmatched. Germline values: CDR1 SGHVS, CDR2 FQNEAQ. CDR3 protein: CASSEAGTGNTIYF. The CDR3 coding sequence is TGTGCCAGCAGCGAGGCCGGGACAGGGAACACCATATATTTT. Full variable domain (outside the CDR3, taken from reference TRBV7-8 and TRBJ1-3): GAGVSQSPRYKVAKRGQDVALRCDPISGHVSLFWYQQALGQGPEFLTYFQNEAQLDKSGLPSDRFFAERPEGSVSTLKIQRTQQEDSAVYLCASSEAGTGNTIYFGEGSWLTVV.

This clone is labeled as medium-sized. CDR3 in amino acids: CASSIGAGVGNEKLFF. In DNA form, the CDR3 reads TGCGCCAGCAGCATCGGTGCGGGGGTGGGTAATGAAAAACTGTTTTTT. This sequence joins TRBV5-1 and TRBJ1-4; perhaps TRBD1 as D (5 bases). Per the germline V gene, CDR1 is SGHRS and CDR2 is YFSETQ. Trimming removed 4 bases from V and 4 bases from J, with 17 bases in between. The CDR3 has 16 amino acids.

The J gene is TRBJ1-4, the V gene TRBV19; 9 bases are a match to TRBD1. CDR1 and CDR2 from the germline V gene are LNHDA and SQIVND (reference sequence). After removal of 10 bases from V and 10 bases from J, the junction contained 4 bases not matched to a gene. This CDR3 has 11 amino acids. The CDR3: CATRQGGKLFF. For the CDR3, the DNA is TGTGCCACCAGACAGGGGGGAAAACTGTTTTTT.

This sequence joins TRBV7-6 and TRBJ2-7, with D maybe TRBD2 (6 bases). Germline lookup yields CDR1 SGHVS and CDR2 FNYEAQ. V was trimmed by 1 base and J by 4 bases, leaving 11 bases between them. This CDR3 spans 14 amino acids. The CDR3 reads CASSLGGSGYEQYF. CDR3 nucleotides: TGTGCCAGCAGCTTAGGAGGCAGCGGGTACGAGCAGTACTTC.

The CDR3 DNA follows: TGTGCCAGCAGCTTTGGAGTATCGGGAGGGCCGGAGGAGACCCAGTACTTC. Translated: CASSFGVSGGPEETQYF. The chain recombines TRBV11-2 with TRBJ2-5; TRBD2 matches at 8 bases. The CDR3 is made up of 17 amino acids. The germline gives CDR1 SGHAT, CDR2 FQNNGV. Losses at the gene ends were 3 bases for V and 5 bases for J; bases not matched to a gene: 14.

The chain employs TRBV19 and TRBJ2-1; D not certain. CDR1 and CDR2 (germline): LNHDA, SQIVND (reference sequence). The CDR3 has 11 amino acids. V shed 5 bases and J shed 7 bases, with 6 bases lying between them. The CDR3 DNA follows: TGTGCCAGTAGTCAGAGGAATGAGCAGTTCTTC. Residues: CASSQRNEQFF.

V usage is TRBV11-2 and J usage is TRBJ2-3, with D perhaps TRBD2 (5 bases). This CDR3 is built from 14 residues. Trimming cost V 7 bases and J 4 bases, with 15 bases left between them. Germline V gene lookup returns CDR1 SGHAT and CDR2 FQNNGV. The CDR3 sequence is CASTVDGVSDTQYF. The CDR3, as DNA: TGTGCCAGCACGGTTGACGGGGTGTCAGATACGCAGTATTTT.

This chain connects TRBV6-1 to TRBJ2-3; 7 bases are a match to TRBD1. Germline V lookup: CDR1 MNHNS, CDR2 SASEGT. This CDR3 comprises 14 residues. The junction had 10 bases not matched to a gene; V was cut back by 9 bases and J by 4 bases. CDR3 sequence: CASSTVQGADTQYF. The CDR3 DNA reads TGTGCCAGTTCGACGGTCCAGGGGGCAGATACGCAGTATTTT.

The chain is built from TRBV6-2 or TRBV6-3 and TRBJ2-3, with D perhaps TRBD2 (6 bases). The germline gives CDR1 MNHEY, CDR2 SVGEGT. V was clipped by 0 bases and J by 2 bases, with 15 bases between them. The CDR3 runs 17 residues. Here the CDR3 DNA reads TGTGCCAGCAGTTACTCGACGGGGGACGACCCCACAGATACGCAGTATTTT. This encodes CASSYSTGDDPTDTQYF.

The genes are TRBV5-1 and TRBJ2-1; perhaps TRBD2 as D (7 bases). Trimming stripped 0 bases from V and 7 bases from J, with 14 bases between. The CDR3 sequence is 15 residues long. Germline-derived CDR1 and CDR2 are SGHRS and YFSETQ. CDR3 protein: CASSLDWGRGNEQFF. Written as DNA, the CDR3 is TGCGCCAGCAGCTTGGATTGGGGGCGGGGGAATGAGCAGTTCTTC.

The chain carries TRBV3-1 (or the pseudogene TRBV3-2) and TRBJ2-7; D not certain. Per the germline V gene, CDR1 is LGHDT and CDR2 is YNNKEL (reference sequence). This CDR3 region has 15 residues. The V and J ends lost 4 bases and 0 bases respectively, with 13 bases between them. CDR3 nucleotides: TGTGCCAGCAGCCTTCGTTTAGAGTACTCCTACGAGCAGTACTTC. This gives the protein CASSLRLEYSYEQYF.

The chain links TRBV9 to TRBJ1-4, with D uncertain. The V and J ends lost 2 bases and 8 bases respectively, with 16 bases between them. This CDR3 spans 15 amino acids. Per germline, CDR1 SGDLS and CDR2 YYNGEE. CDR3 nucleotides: TGTGCCAGCAGCGTCACCCCTTACAGAGACGAAAAACTGTTTTTT. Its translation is CASSVTPYRDEKLFF.

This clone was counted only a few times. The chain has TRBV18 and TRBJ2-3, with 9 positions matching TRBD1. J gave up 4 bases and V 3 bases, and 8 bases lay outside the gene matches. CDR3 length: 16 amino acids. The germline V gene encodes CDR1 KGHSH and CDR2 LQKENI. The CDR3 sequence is CASSPPLGQGADTQYF. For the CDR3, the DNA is TGTGCCAGCTCACCGCCGTTGGGACAGGGAGCAGATACGCAGTATTTT. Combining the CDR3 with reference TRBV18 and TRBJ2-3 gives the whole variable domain NAGVMQNPRHLVRRRGQEARLRCSPMKGHSHVYWYRQLPEEGLKFMVYLQKENIIDESGMPKERFSAEFPKEGPSILRIQQVVRGDSAAYFCASSPPLGQGADTQYFGPGTRLTVL.